This is a list of T cell receptor beta chains from one sample in a study of technical replicates of blood from several donors. Method: immunoSEQ multiplex PCR; TCRdb's copy keeps in-frame clones and lacks some. The sample has around 50,000 clones, approximately 95% seen once. The sequenced sample was T cells isolated from PBMCs. The origin of the receptors is a human donor in good health. The CDR3 runs from the conserved cysteine through the conserved F or W. A D gene is named only where the DNA matches it firmly. The size of a clone is reported for some rows only, either as once, few or many, or as a class for expanded clones.

clone_size | j_call | v_call | d_call | cdr3_aa | cdr3_nt
NA | TRBJ2-1 | TRBV6-4 | NA | CASSRNRGINEQFF | TGTGCCAGCAGTCGAAATAGGGGAATCAATGAGCAGTTCTTC
NA | TRBJ1-2 | TRBV5-1 | NA | CASSSLPGDYGYTF | TGCGCCAGCAGCTCTCTACCAGGGGACTATGGCTACACCTTC
NA | TRBJ1-1 | TRBV28 | NA | CASRGHEAFF | TGTGCCAGCAGGGGCCATGAAGCTTTCTTT
NA | TRBJ2-5 | TRBV7-2 | NA | CASSSRIQGIQETQYF | TGTGCCAGCAGCTCTCGTATCCAGGGGATCCAAGAGACCCAGTACTTC
NA | TRBJ1-5 | TRBV27 | NA | CASSLDRTNQPQHF | TGTGCCAGCAGTTTAGACAGGACCAATCAGCCCCAGCATTTT
NA | TRBJ1-3 | TRBV9 | NA | CASSVELSGNTIYF | TGTGCCAGCAGCGTAGAACTCTCTGGAAACACCATATATTTT
NA | TRBJ2-7 | TRBV27 | TRBD2 | CASSPGTSPSYEQYF | TGTGCCAGCAGCCCCGGGACTAGTCCCTCCTACGAGCAGTACTTC
NA | TRBJ1-5 | TRBV28 | TRBD1 | CASFDREWNQPQHF | TGTGCCAGTTTCGACAGGGAATGGAATCAGCCCCAGCATTTT
few | TRBJ1-2 | TRBV29-1 | TRBD1 | CSGFTGGADGYTF | TGCAGCGGATTTACAGGGGGCGCAGATGGCTACACCTTC
NA | TRBJ1-3 | TRBV4-3 | TRBD1 | CASSQVQGAESGNTIYF | TGCGCCAGCAGCCAAGTTCAGGGGGCGGAATCTGGAAACACCATATATTTT
NA | TRBJ1-2 | TRBV6-5 | NA | CASSYSNQQTGYTF | TGTGCCAGCAGTTACTCGAATCAACAGACAGGCTACACCTTC
NA | TRBJ1-1 | TRBV28 | NA | CASSLQGWSEAFF | TGTGCCAGCAGTTTACAGGGGTGGTCTGAAGCTTTCTTT
NA | TRBJ1-5 | TRBV7-9 | TRBD1 | CASSLGDRGSNQPQHF | TGTGCCAGCAGCTTGGGTGACAGGGGCAGCAATCAGCCCCAGCATTTT
NA | TRBJ1-2 | TRBV27 | TRBD1 | CASSLTGTGTYGYTF | TGTGCCAGCAGTTTAACCGGGACAGGGACCTATGGCTACACCTTC
NA | TRBJ2-5 | TRBV6-5 | TRBD1 | CASSYSTGGKETQYF | TGTGCCAGCAGTTACTCAACAGGGGGGAAAGAGACCCAGTACTTC
NA | TRBJ2-1 | TRBV27 | TRBD2 | CASSPWISGRMGNEQFF | TGTGCCAGCAGTCCCTGGATTAGCGGGAGGATGGGCAATGAGCAGTTCTTC
NA | TRBJ2-7 | TRBV7-9 | TRBD1 | CASSGGQGIYEQYF | TGTGCCAGCAGCGGGGGACAGGGAATCTACGAGCAGTACTTC
NA | TRBJ2-5 | TRBV28 | NA | CASSLITGTETQYF | TGTGCCAGCAGTTTAATTACAGGGACCGAGACCCAGTACTTC